This T cell receptor (beta chain) was observed in a study of blood T cell repertoires in COVID-19 (dated by TCRdb to about 2020). As for the study more broadly: Collaborator samples came from the United States, Italy and Spain and covered acute and convalescent phases of COVID-19. The prospective study material was composed of cDNA or gDNA derived from T cells, B-cell-depleted T cells, or PBMCs. Subjects who had been exposed to COVID-19, were actively infected with it, or had recovered from it provided the deeply sampled blood TCRbeta repertoires that made up the dataset. The repertoires were made available in a free public database intended to serve as a resource for research on the immune response to SARS-CoV-2. The samples were drawn from two sources: the first 160 participants of the ongoing ImmuneRACE study, and about 1,300 subjects contributed by 6 global collaborators. Nearly every sample came with metadata listing a de-identified subject ID, COVID-19 status, age in years and sex. Where available, HLA class I and class II types were taken from metadata supplied by the sample provider and were not determined by assay-based typing. What the research found in general, with its limitations: Clinical and demographic metadata were provided uncurated, with the amount varying by source and participant.

TCRbeta CDR3 regions were amplified from genomic DNA using the immunoSEQ Assay, a bias-controlled multiplex PCR. As for the original processing: Within the assay, amplification of reference gene primers was used to estimate how many nucleated cells each sample contained. To quantify the absolute abundance of each unique TCRbeta CDR3 rearrangement, sequence reads were collapsed and filtered. For each sample, productive Simpson clonality was calculated as the square root of Simpson's diversity index over productive rearrangements. Entries here come from immuneACCESS through TCRdb and include only in-frame sequences with V and J called. Some clones fail to appear in such tables; in the studies checked, an unresolved V gene covers under half of the shortfall, and the cause of the remainder is unknown. V, J and clone size derive from that table, while D and trimming were established from the DNA sequence. For this sample the table gives about 250,000 clones, of which around nine tenths were detected only once. Around 1.5% of the sample belongs to the ten largest clones.

Another Seattle source contributed samples from volunteer blood donors who had recovered from COVID-19. The collaborating institutions used their own protocols to collect whole blood in K2EDTA tubes. Collaborator samples were shipped for TCRbeta analysis as frozen whole blood, isolated PBMCs, or DNA extracted from either sample type. This clone was found a few times. Its antigen specificity is not known. No much larger clonotype is one base removed from it; base qualities were not supplied. For CDR1 and CDR2, the germline V gene lists MDHEN and SYDVKM. From the cysteine through the phenylalanine, the CDR3 covers 15 amino acids. The read is trimmed to its CDR3 DNA, 45 bases read in frame from base 1. The junction carries 15 bases between V and J, which are trimmed by 6 bases and 2 bases respectively.

Sequenced sample: peripheral blood. This TCR came from a woman aged 55 to 70 who had recovered from COVID-19. In this chain, TRBV28 is recombined with TRBJ2-3; possibly the D gene is TRBD1, per 7 matching bases. The CDR3 corresponds to CASRLARGDTDTQYF. The DNA sequence is given as TGTGCCAGCAGGCTTGCCAGGGGGGACACAGATACGCAGTATTTT.